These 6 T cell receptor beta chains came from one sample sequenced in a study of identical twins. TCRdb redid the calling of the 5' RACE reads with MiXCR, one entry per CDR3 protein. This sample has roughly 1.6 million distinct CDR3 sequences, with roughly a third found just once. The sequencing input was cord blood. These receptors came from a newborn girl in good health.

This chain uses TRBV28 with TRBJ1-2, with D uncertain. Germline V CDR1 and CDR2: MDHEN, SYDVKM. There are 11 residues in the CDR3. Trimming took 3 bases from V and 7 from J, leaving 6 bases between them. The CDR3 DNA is TGTGCCAGCAGTTTTCCCTGTGGCTACACCTTC. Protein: CASSFPCGYTF.

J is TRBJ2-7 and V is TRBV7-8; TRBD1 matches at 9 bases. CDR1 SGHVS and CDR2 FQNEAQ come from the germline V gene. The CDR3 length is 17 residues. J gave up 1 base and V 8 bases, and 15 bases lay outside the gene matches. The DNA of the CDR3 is TGTGCCAGCTTCCGGGACAGGGTAAGAGGCAAGTCCTACGAGCAGTACTTC. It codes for CASFRDRVRGKSYEQYF.

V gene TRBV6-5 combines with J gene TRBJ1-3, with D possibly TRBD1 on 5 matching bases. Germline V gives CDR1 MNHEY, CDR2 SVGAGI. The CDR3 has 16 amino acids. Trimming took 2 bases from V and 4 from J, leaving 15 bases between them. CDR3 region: CASSYSWVGGGNTIYF. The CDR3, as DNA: TGTGCCAGCAGTTACAGCTGGGTGGGGGGAGGAAACACCATATATTTT.

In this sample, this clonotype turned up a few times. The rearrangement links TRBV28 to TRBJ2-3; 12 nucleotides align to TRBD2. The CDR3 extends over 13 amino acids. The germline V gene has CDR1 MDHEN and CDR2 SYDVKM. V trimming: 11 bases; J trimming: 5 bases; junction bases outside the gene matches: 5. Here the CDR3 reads CALQLAGGDTQYF. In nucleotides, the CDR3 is TGTGCCCTCCAACTAGCGGGAGGAGATACGCAGTATTTT.

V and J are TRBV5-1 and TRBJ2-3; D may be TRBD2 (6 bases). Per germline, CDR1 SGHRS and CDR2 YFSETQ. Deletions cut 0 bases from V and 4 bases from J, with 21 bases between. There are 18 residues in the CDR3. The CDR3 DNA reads TGCGCCAGCAGCTTGGCCTTGACCGGGACTGGAGGGCCAGATACGCAGTATTTT. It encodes CASSLALTGTGGPDTQYF. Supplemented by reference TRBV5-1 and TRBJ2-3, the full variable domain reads KAGVTQTPRYLIKTRGQQVTLSCSPISGHRSVSWYQQTPGQGLQFLFEYFSETQRNKGNFPGRFSGRQFSNSRSEMNVSTLELGDSALYLCASSLALTGTGGPDTQYFGPGTRLTVL.

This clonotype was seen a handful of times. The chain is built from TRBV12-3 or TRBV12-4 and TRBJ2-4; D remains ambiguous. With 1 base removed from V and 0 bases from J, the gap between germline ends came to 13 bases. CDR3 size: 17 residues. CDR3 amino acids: CASSLGVPSLAKNIQYF. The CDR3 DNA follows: TGTGCCAGCAGTTTAGGGGTTCCGTCCCTAGCCAAAAACATTCAGTACTTC.